The 7 T cell receptor beta chains given below trace back to one sample, sequenced in a study of blood T cell repertoires in COVID-19. Using immunoSEQ multiplex PCR, the repertoire was profiled, and TCRdb retains in-frame clones only, with some absent. The sample records 40,000 to 55,000 clones, about 79% being singletons. Sequencing was done on a sample of peripheral blood. The receptor source for this set is a human donor in a cohort sampled during active COVID-19.

The rearrangement uses TRBV5-8 and TRBJ2-1; 15 bases are a match to TRBD2. CDR1 and CDR2 (germline): SGHTS, YDEGEE. V trimming: 4 bases; J trimming: 10 bases; junction bases outside the gene matches: 6. CDR3 length equals 15 residues. In DNA, the CDR3 is TGTGCCAGCAGCCCAATGGGACTAGCGGGAGGAGAGCAGTTCTTC. Protein: CASSPMGLAGGEQFF.

This chain joins TRBV6-9 and TRBJ1-1, with 7 bases fitting TRBD1. In germline, CDR1 is MNHGY, CDR2 SVAAGI. The CDR3 has 13 amino acids. V gave up 5 bases and J gave up 6 bases; unmatched junction bases: 6. CDR3: CASSVTGVPEAFF. CDR3 nucleotides: TGTGCCAGCAGTGTTACAGGGGTCCCTGAAGCTTTCTTT.

V gene TRBV7-3 combines with J gene TRBJ1-1, with 9 bases fitting TRBD1. The CDR3 is 16 residues long. Germline CDR1 reads SGHTA; CDR2 reads FQGTGA. The junction had 13 bases not matched to a gene; V was cut back by 5 bases and J by 6 bases. The CDR3 spells CASSPQQGARVAEAFF. For the CDR3, the DNA is TGTGCCAGCAGCCCTCAACAGGGGGCGAGGGTAGCTGAAGCTTTCTTT.

This chain links TRBV10-3 with TRBJ1-2; D remains unclear. Trimming stripped 0 bases from V and 5 bases from J, with 7 bases between. The CDR3 spans 13 residues. The germline V gene has CDR1 ENHRY and CDR2 SYGVKD. CDR3: CAISESSTYGYTF. CDR3 in DNA: TGTGCCATCAGTGAGTCGTCCACTTATGGCTACACCTTC.

The chain carries TRBV5-1 and TRBJ2-5; D is ambiguous. The CDR3 runs to 11 residues. V gave up 4 bases and J gave up 2 bases, with 3 bases separating them. Germline V gene data show CDR1 as SGHRS and CDR2 as YFSETQ. The CDR3 nucleotides are TGCGCCAGCAGCCTACAAGAGACCCAGTACTTC. Translating gives CASSLQETQYF. The full variable domain, its missing parts supplied by reference TRBV5-1 and TRBJ2-5, is KAGVTQTPRYLIKTRGQQVTLSCSPISGHRSVSWYQQTPGQGLQFLFEYFSETQRNKGNFPGRFSGRQFSNSRSEMNVSTLELGDSALYLCASSLQETQYFGPGTRLLVL.

The chain employs TRBV27 and TRBJ2-2; 11 nucleotides match TRBD1. V was pared by 5 bases and J by 5 bases, with 7 bases of the junction left unmatched. The CDR3 is made up of 16 amino acids. The germline V gene has CDR1 MNHEY and CDR2 SMNVEV (reference sequence). CDR3 sequence: CASSTRDRGTTGELFF. The CDR3 nucleotides are TGTGCCAGCAGTACCCGGGACAGGGGGACTACCGGGGAGCTGTTTTTT.

As regards this clone: Other nucleotide sequences from this sample produce the same CDR3. The chain recombines TRBV18 with TRBJ2-5; 15 bases are shared with TRBD2. There are 15 residues in the CDR3. The V and J ends lost 3 bases and 4 bases, in that order; junction bases with no gene match: 0. CDR1 is KGHSH and CDR2 is LQKENI in the germline V gene. The CDR3 DNA reads TGTGCCAGCTCACCGGGACTAGCGGGAGGAGAGACCCAGTACTTC. The encoded protein is CASSPGLAGGETQYF.